The entry that follows covers one TCR beta chain sequence. This entry comes from a study of blood T cell repertoires in COVID-19. Profiling relied on immunoSEQ multiplex PCR, and the TCRdb table lists in-frame clones only, not all of them. The table records 310,000 or so clones, around 87% of them present only once. V shed 7 bases, J shed 8 bases, and the junction held 10 bases outside the gene matches. The CDR3 covers 13 residues. Germline V gene sequence: CDR1 SGHTS, CDR2 YDEGEE. V usage is TRBV5-8 and J usage is TRBJ1-2, with 8 positions matching TRBD1. This TCR came from a woman aged 18-29 years with acute COVID-19. Sequenced material: PBMCs or T cells enriched from blood (not recorded which). CDR3 loop: CASRRDRSRGYTF. In DNA, the CDR3 is TGTGCCAGCCGAAGGGACAGGAGTAGAGGCTACACCTTC.